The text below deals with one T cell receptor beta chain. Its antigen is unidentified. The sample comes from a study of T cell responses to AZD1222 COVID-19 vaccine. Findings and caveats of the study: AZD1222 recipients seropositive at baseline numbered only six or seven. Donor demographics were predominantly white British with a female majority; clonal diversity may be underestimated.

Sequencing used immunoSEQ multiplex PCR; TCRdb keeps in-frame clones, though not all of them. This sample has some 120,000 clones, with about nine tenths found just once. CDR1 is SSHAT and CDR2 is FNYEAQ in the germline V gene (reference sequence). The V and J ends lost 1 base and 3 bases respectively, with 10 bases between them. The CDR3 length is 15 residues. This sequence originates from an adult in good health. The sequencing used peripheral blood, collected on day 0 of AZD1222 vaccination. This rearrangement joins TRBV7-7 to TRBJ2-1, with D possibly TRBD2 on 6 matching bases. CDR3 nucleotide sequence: TGTGCCAGCAGCTTAGTCGCGGGGCTCTACAATGAGCAGTTCTTC. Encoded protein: CASSLVAGLYNEQFF.